Listed here are 22 T cell receptor beta chains from one sample, sequenced in a study of early T cells in non-severe SARS-CoV-2 infection. TCRdb reprocessed the 5' RACE reads via MiXCR and lists one record per CDR3 protein. The table shows about 68,000 distinct CDR3 sequences, with 10% to 15% occurring only once. The sample taken for sequencing was whole blood. Source of these receptors: an adult who was a healthcare worker with PCR-confirmed SARS-CoV-2 infection or an uninfected control (not recorded which).

This clonotype has a handful of counts. The chain combines TRBV10-3 with TRBJ2-1, with D possibly being TRBD2 (7 bases). Trimming removed 6 bases at V and 4 bases at J, with 22 bases between. Germline-derived CDR1 and CDR2 are ENHRY and SYGVKD. The CDR3 has 17 residues. The chain's CDR3 is CAIRIGGSGHPYNEQFF. In DNA, the CDR3 is TGTGCCATCAGAATAGGGGGTAGCGGGCATCCTTACAATGAGCAGTTCTTC.

This clonotype was recorded many times. The chain carries TRBV7-8 and TRBJ2-1; D is undetermined. The germline V gene has CDR1 SGHVS and CDR2 FQNEAQ. Deletions cut 5 bases from V and 3 bases from J, with 20 bases between. The CDR3 length is 17 residues. The CDR3 region is CASSPGWAEGNYNEQFF. CDR3 DNA: TGTGCCAGCAGCCCCGGTTGGGCAGAAGGGAACTACAATGAGCAGTTCTTC.

As concerns this clonotype: The junction does not match germline at one end; this may be a read error. The chain employs TRBV6-6 and TRBJ2-5, with a tentative D call TRBD2 (5 bases). The CDR3 contains 16 residues. Germline CDR1 is MNHNY and CDR2 is SVGAGI (reference sequence). CDR3 sequence: CASSYSPVALQETQYF. As DNA, the CDR3 is TGTGCCAGCAGCTACTCCCCGGTAGCGCTTCAAGAGACCCAGTACTTC.

This clonotype was counted many times. The V call is TRBV20-1, the J call TRBJ1-1, with TRBD1 identical over 7 bases. V shed 6 bases, J shed 6 bases, and the junction held 10 bases outside the gene matches. Looked up from germline, CDR1 is DFQATT and CDR2 is SNEGSKA (reference sequence). The CDR3 has 13 amino acids. The CDR3 region has the DNA TGCAGTGCAGAGACAGGGATAGGCTCTGAAGCTTTCTTT. Translation: CSAETGIGSEAFF.

The CDR3 bases are TGTGCCAGCAGTCCTAGGGGTAATCAGCCCCAGCATTTT. It yields the protein CASSPRGNQPQHF. This sequence joins TRBV6-6 and TRBJ1-5, with a possible D match to TRBD1 (5 bases). The V and J ends lost 5 bases and 4 bases respectively, with 9 bases between them. Germline V lookup: CDR1 MNHNY, CDR2 SVGAGI (reference sequence). The CDR3 length is 13 residues.

This clonotype was recorded many times. This chain uses TRBV12-3 or TRBV12-4 with TRBJ1-6; possibly TRBD1 for D (5 bases). CDR3 size: 14 residues. Trimming left V 6 bases short and J 8 bases short, with 14 bases between. The CDR3 sequence: CASRAGPRYSPLHF. CDR3 DNA sequence: TGTGCCAGCAGGGCGGGACCACGCTATTCACCCCTCCACTTT.

This clonotype was observed at least ten times. One end of the junction is discordant with germline, which a read error may explain. This chain connects TRBV11-2 to TRBJ2-7; perhaps D is TRBD1 or TRBD2 (5 bases each). The germline V gene has CDR1 SGHAT and CDR2 FQNNGV. This CDR3 is built from 12 residues. The CDR3 is CASSPPPGAQNF. The CDR3, as DNA: TGTGCCAGCAGCCCCCCTCCCGGGGCACAAAACTTC. Variable domain in full (rest from reference TRBV11-2 and TRBJ2-7): EAGVAQSPRYKIIEKRQSVAFWCNPISGHATLYWYQQILGQGPKLLIQFQNNGVVDDSQLPKDRFSAERLKGVDSTLKIQPAKLEDSAVYLCASSPPPGAQNFGPGTRLTVT.

V and J are TRBV27 and TRBJ2-2; TRBD2 aligns across 8 bases. The CDR3 is made up of 15 amino acids. V shed 5 bases and J 4 bases; nucleotides not matched to a gene: 6. In germline, CDR1 is MNHEY, CDR2 SMNVEV (reference sequence). The CDR3 loop reads CASSKGLAPTGELFF. The DNA of the CDR3 is TGTGCCAGCAGTAAAGGACTAGCCCCCACCGGGGAGCTGTTTTTT.

V usage is TRBV20-1 and J usage is TRBJ2-1, with 13 bases fitting TRBD2. Trimming took 6 bases from V and 7 from J; bases not matched to a gene: 6. The CDR3 runs 14 residues. Germline CDR1 and CDR2: DFQATT and SNEGSKA (reference sequence). CDR3 bases: TGCAGTGCCTTACTAGCGGGGGGGCCGAATGAGCAGTTCTTC. Its translation: CSALLAGGPNEQFF.

This clonotype was counted at least ten times. The rearrangement uses TRBV12-3 or TRBV12-4 and TRBJ1-1; D perhaps matches TRBD1 (6 bases). The CDR3 runs to 13 residues. Trimming removed 4 bases at V and 1 base at J, with 7 bases between. The CDR3 nucleotides are TGTGCCAGCAGTTGGACAGCGAACACTGAAGCTTTCTTT. Its protein is CASSWTANTEAFF.

This clonotype was observed a handful of times. The chain employs TRBV2 and TRBJ2-7; D gene ambiguous. The germline CDR1 and CDR2 sequences are SNHLY and FYNNEI. The V end lost 6 bases, the J end lost 2 bases, and 5 bases lay between the germline ends. The CDR3 is 11 residues long. This CDR3 is CASRVTYEQYF. CDR3 in DNA: TGTGCCAGCAGAGTGACCTACGAGCAGTACTTC.

V gene TRBV20-1 combines with J gene TRBJ2-2, with a weak D call TRBD1 (6 bases). CDR3 size: 15 residues. The germline V and J ends were trimmed by 3 bases and 2 bases, with 13 bases remaining between them. From germline, CDR1 is DFQATT and CDR2 SNEGSKA (reference sequence). Written as DNA, the CDR3 is TGCAGTGCTAGTGGAAGGACAGCTAACACCGGGGAGCTGTTTTTT. Amino acid sequence: CSASGRTANTGELFF.

At least ten counts were recorded for this clonotype. The chain combines TRBV11-2 with TRBJ2-1; 8 bases line up with TRBD2. Trimming took 2 bases from V and 8 from J; bases not matched to a gene: 8. Germline-derived CDR1 and CDR2 are SGHAT and FQNNGV. The CDR3 runs to 15 residues. The chain's CDR3 is CASSLTGGPFDEQFF. In DNA form, the CDR3 reads TGTGCCAGCAGCTTAACGGGGGGGCCTTTTGATGAGCAGTTCTTC.

This clonotype was seen only a few times. This chain's CDR3 is CSGLTHTSSYEQYF. DNA for the CDR3: TGCAGTGGGCTAACGCACACTAGCTCCTACGAGCAGTACTTC. This chain uses TRBV20-1 with TRBJ2-7; D possibly corresponds to TRBD2 (5 bases). Trimming removed 7 bases from V and 0 bases from J, with 16 bases in between. The CDR3 spans 14 residues. The germline gives CDR1 DFQATT, CDR2 SNEGSKA (reference sequence).

This clonotype was seen more than once but under ten times. V and J are TRBV18 and TRBJ2-7, with TRBD1 identical over 8 bases. Trimming cost V 6 bases and J 2 bases; bases outside gene matches: 15. Germline V gene sequence: CDR1 KGHSH, CDR2 LQKENI. This CDR3 spans 17 amino acids. CDR3 nucleotides: TGTGCCAGCTCCCCCCTAGGTGGGACAGGTACAACCTACGAGCAGTACTTC. It specifies CASSPLGGTGTTYEQYF. Variable domain in full (rest from reference TRBV18 and TRBJ2-7): NAGVMQNPRHLVRRRGQEARLRCSPMKGHSHVYWYRQLPEEGLKFMVYLQKENIIDESGMPKERFSAEFPKEGPSILRIQQVVRGDSAAYFCASSPLGGTGTTYEQYFGPGTRLTVT.

This clonotype has a count of ten or more. The chain links TRBV19 to TRBJ2-3; D is unclear. This CDR3 region has 14 residues. With 5 bases removed from V and 0 bases from J, the gap between germline ends came to 9 bases. CDR1 and CDR2 from the germline V gene are LNHDA and SQIVND (reference sequence). The CDR3 DNA reads TGTGCCAGTAGTGTGAGCGTTAGCACAGATACGCAGTATTTT. It is translated as CASSVSVSTDTQYF.

This clonotype has just a few counts. The V call is TRBV27, the J call TRBJ2-5, with 11 bases aligning to TRBD2. Germline V gene lookup returns CDR1 MNHEY and CDR2 SMNVEV (reference sequence). The CDR3 extends over 18 amino acids. Germline trimming cut 5 bases from V and 2 bases from J; bases unmatched to any gene: 13. This CDR3 reads CASSGLGLAASRQETQYF. The CDR3 DNA sequence: TGTGCCAGCAGTGGGCTGGGACTAGCGGCGAGTAGACAAGAGACCCAGTACTTC.

This clonotype was recorded a few times. J is TRBJ2-7 and V is TRBV5-1; 7 nucleotides match TRBD1. The CDR3 totals 13 residues. Germline lookup yields CDR1 SGHRS and CDR2 YFSETQ. Trimming took 4 bases from V and 6 from J; bases not matched to a gene: 7. Written as DNA, the CDR3 is TGCGCCAGCAGCCAAAACACAGGGGCCGAGCAGTACTTC. Protein: CASSQNTGAEQYF. Variable domain in full (rest from reference TRBV5-1 and TRBJ2-7): KAGVTQTPRYLIKTRGQQVTLSCSPISGHRSVSWYQQTPGQGLQFLFEYFSETQRNKGNFPGRFSGRQFSNSRSEMNVSTLELGDSALYLCASSQNTGAEQYFGPGTRLTVT.

The table lists this clonotype with many counts. V is TRBV6-6 and J is TRBJ1-1, with no clear D. Germline V gene sequence: CDR1 MNHNY, CDR2 SVGAGI (reference sequence). CDR3 size: 10 residues. The V gene lost 8 bases and the J gene lost 8 bases, with 9 bases spanning the gap. The CDR3 nucleotides read TGTGCCAGCTCTAATAGGGAAGCTTTCTTT. Translating gives CASSNREAFF.

This clonotype was counted ten times or more. The rearrangement links TRBV18 to TRBJ2-1, with D tentatively TRBD1 (6 bases). Germline V gives CDR1 KGHSH, CDR2 LQKENI. Trimming took 4 bases from V and 6 from J, leaving 16 bases between them. CDR3 length: 15 residues. The DNA of the CDR3 is TGTGCCAGCTCACGGACAGCCGATGTTGTCAATGAGCAGTTCTTC. Translated: CASSRTADVVNEQFF.

The table lists this clonotype with a few counts. The chain carries TRBV12-3 or TRBV12-4 and TRBJ2-5, with 15 bases fitting TRBD2. The CDR3 extends over 17 amino acids. V trimming: 4 bases; J trimming: 2 bases; junction bases outside the gene matches: 5. The CDR3 DNA follows: TGTGCCAGCAGTTCACCGGGACTAGCGGGGGGTCAAGAGACCCAGTACTTC. Translation gives CASSSPGLAGGQETQYF.

The chain links TRBV6-6 to TRBJ2-5, with D uncertain. Germline V gene lookup returns CDR1 MNHNY and CDR2 SVGAGI (reference sequence). Trimming left V 2 bases short and J 2 bases short, with 15 bases between. CDR3 length: 16 amino acids. The CDR3 protein is CASSYGPEQIQETQYF. The CDR3 bases are TGTGCCAGCAGTTACGGCCCGGAACAAATACAAGAGACCCAGTACTTC.